These 10 T cell receptor beta chains came from one sample sequenced in a study of T cell responses to AZD1222 COVID-19 vaccine. The table came from immunoSEQ multiplex PCR; TCRdb's copy has only in-frame clones and leaves some out. The table lists around 120,000 clones, roughly 84% of them singletons, with about 10% in the top ten. The specimen comprised peripheral blood, sampled on day 0 of AZD1222 vaccination. The receptors were gathered from an adult in good health.

The chain carries TRBV3-1 (or the pseudogene TRBV3-2) and TRBJ2-1, with TRBD2 matching 9 bases. From germline, CDR1 is LGHDT and CDR2 YNNKEL (reference sequence). The length of the CDR3 is 14 residues. The ends lost 4 bases at V and 7 bases at J; junction bases unmatched: 5. CDR3 nucleotides: TGTGCCAGCAGCCGGACTAGCGTAGGGAATGAGCAGTTCTTC. Its protein product is CASSRTSVGNEQFF.

V gene TRBV9 combines with J gene TRBJ2-1, with 7 bases lining up with TRBD2. The CDR3 has 11 amino acids. Looked up from germline, CDR1 is SGDLS and CDR2 is YYNGEE. The V and J ends lost 3 bases and 11 bases, in that order; junction bases with no gene match: 2. The CDR3 protein is CASSEAGKQFF. The CDR3 region has the DNA TGTGCCAGCAGCGAAGCGGGGAAGCAGTTCTTC.

J is TRBJ1-5 and V is TRBV12-3 or TRBV12-4; D may be TRBD1 (5 bases). The CDR3 totals 11 residues. V was shortened by 6 bases and J by 11 bases, with 11 bases between the two germline ends. The CDR3 is CASSRRGTQHF. The CDR3 region has the DNA TGTGCCAGCAGCCGAAGGGGAACCCAGCATTTT.

This chain joins TRBV28 and TRBJ1-6; 7 bases match TRBD1. This CDR3 contains 13 residues. With 6 bases clipped from V and 14 bases from J, the junction kept 10 bases outside the gene matches. CDR1 is MDHEN, CDR2 SYDVKM, per germline. CDR3 sequence (DNA): TGTGCCAGCAGACGGACAGGTCCAACTACCCTCCACTTT. Translation: CASRRTGPTTLHF.

Details on this clone: Distinct nucleotide sequences in the sample also encode this CDR3. J is TRBJ1-4 and V is TRBV5-1; the D is unclear. The V and J ends lost 1 base and 0 bases respectively, with 7 bases between them. The CDR3 has 15 amino acids. From germline, CDR1 is SGHRS and CDR2 YFSETQ. The CDR3 reads CASSLSGATNEKLFF. The CDR3 DNA reads TGCGCCAGCAGCTTGAGCGGAGCAACTAATGAAAAACTGTTTTTT.

This clone was counted once. The gene calls are TRBV15 and TRBJ2-7; 7 bases match TRBD1. The germline V gene encodes CDR1 LNHNV and CDR2 YYDKDF (reference sequence). The CDR3 runs to 15 residues. With 1 base clipped from V and 3 bases from J, the junction kept 6 bases outside the gene matches. This CDR3 is CATSRGGDSIYEQYF. The DNA for the CDR3 is TGTGCCACCAGCAGAGGTGGGGACAGCATCTACGAGCAGTACTTC.

The V gene is TRBV7-2, the J gene TRBJ2-7, with 10 nucleotides matching TRBD2. The V and J ends lost 1 base and 5 bases, in that order; junction bases with no gene match: 8. CDR3 size: 16 residues. CDR1 is SGHTA, CDR2 FQGNSA, per germline. CDR3 loop: CASSLVASGGQDEQYF. The CDR3 DNA follows: TGTGCCAGCAGCTTAGTTGCTAGCGGGGGCCAGGACGAGCAGTACTTC.

J is TRBJ1-6 and V is TRBV19; no firm D call. The CDR3 loop spans 13 amino acids. Germline values: CDR1 LNHDA, CDR2 SQIVND (reference sequence). Trimming took off 3 bases at V and 7 bases at J, with 7 bases between the two ends. As DNA, the CDR3 is TGTGCCAGTAGTATTATTCTGAATTCACCCCTCCACTTT. Protein sequence: CASSIILNSPLHF.

The chain carries TRBV30 and TRBJ2-3; possibly TRBD1 for D (5 bases). The CDR3 covers 15 residues. V lost 5 bases and J 0 bases, leaving 15 bases between the germline ends. Germline CDR1 is GTSNPN and CDR2 is SVGIG (reference sequence). The CDR3 spells CAWAKGLPSTDTQYF. The CDR3 DNA reads TGTGCCTGGGCCAAGGGGTTACCTAGCACAGATACGCAGTATTTT.

The chain is built from TRBV6-5 and TRBJ1-2; TRBD1 might be the D (6 bases). Trimming took off 5 bases at V and 5 bases at J, with 12 bases between the two ends. Germline CDR1 reads MNHEY; CDR2 reads SVGAGI. This CDR3 spans 13 amino acids. The CDR3 region is CASSMDRDYGYTF. DNA of the CDR3: TGTGCCAGCAGTATGGACAGAGATTATGGCTACACCTTC.